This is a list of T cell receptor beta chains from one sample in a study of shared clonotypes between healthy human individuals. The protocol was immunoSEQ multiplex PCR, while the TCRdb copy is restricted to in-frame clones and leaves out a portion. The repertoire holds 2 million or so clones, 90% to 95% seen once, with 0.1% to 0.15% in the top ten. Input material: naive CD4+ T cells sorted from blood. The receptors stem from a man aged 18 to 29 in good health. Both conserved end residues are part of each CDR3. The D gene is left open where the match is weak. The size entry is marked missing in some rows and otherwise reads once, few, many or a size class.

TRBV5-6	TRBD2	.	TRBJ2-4	CASSLVDGGTKNIQYF	TGTGCCAGCAGCTTGGTGGACGGGGGGACCAAAAACATTCAGTACTTC
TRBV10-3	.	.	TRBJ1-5	CAISVSEGHQPQHF	TGTGCCATCAGTGTGAGCGAAGGGCACCAGCCCCAGCATTTT
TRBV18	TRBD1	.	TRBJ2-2	CASSPGTGDGTGELFF	TGTGCCAGCTCACCAGGGACAGGGGACGGCACCGGGGAGCTGTTTTTT
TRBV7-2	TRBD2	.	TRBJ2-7	CASSLAPGLAGGDEQYF	TGTGCCAGCAGCTTAGCGCCCGGACTAGCGGGAGGCGACGAGCAGTACTTC
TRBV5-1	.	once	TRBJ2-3	CASSPDGYTDTQYF	TGCGCCAGCAGCCCTGACGGATACACAGATACGCAGTATTTT
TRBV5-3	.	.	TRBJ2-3	CARSFLAQLRDTQYF	TGTGCCAGAAGCTTCCTGGCGCAACTAAGAGATACGCAGTATTTT
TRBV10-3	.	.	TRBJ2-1	CAITPEGGYNEQFF	TGTGCCATCACCCCCGAGGGTGGCTACAATGAGCAGTTCTTC
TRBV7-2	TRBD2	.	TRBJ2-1	CASSSGLAGADEQFF	TGTGCCAGCAGCTCCGGACTAGCGGGAGCGGATGAGCAGTTCTTC
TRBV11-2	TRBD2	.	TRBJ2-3	CASSLLSGVSTDTQYF	TGTGCCAGCAGCCTCCTTAGCGGGGTCAGCACAGATACGCAGTATTTT
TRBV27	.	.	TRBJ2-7	CASSLPGDGYEQYF	TGTGCCAGCAGTTTACCCGGGGACGGCTACGAGCAGTACTTC
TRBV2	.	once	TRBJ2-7	CASSDWRISYEQYF	TGTGCCAGCAGTGACTGGCGAATCTCCTACGAGCAGTACTTC
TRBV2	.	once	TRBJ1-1	CATQGAQGTEAFF	TGTGCCACCCAGGGAGCCCAGGGTACTGAAGCTTTCTTT
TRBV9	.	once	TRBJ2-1	CASSVEDSSYNEQFF	TGTGCCAGCAGCGTAGAAGATAGCTCCTACAATGAGCAGTTCTTC
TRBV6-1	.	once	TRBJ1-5	CASNFPPQPQHF	TGTGCCAGCAACTTCCCACCCCAGCCCCAGCATTTT
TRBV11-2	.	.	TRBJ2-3	CASSSNAWGDTQYF	TGTGCCAGCAGCTCCAACGCCTGGGGGGATACGCAGTATTTT
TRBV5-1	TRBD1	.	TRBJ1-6	CASSGRGGRQGGNSPLHF	TGCGCCAGCAGCGGTAGAGGAGGCCGACAGGGAGGTAATTCACCCCTCCACTTT
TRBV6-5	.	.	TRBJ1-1	CASKNTQDGEAFF	TGTGCCAGCAAGAACACACAGGACGGTGAAGCTTTCTTT
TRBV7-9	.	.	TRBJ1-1	CASSLDRLNTEAFF	TGTGCCAGCAGCCTCGACAGGTTGAACACTGAAGCTTTCTTT
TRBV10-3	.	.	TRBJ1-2	CAISDEWGGYGYTF	TGTGCCATCAGTGATGAATGGGGAGGCTATGGCTACACCTTC
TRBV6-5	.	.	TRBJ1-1	CASSAEGTEAFF	TGTGCCAGCAGTGCCGAGGGCACTGAAGCTTTCTTT
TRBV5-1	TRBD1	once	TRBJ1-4	CASSSSGTGPEKLFF	TGCGCCAGCAGCTCATCCGGGACAGGGCCTGAAAAACTGTTTTTT
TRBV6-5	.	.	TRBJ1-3	CASRQAQAGNTIYF	TGTGCCAGCAGACAGGCCCAAGCAGGAAACACCATATATTTT
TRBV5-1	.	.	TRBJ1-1	CASSLPGTNTEAFF	TGCGCCAGCAGCTTGCCAGGGACGAACACTGAAGCTTTCTTT
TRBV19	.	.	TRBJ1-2	CASSIEGTVNYGYTF	TGTGCCAGTAGTATAGAGGGGACGGTGAACTATGGCTACACCTTC
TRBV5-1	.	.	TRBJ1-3	CASSPGLGESGNTIYF	TGCGCCAGCAGCCCAGGACTGGGGGAATCTGGAAACACCATATATTTT
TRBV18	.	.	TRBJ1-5	CASSPNSNQPQHF	TGTGCCAGCTCACCAAATAGCAATCAGCCCCAGCATTTT
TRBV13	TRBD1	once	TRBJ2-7	CASSLRGQGAQEQYF	TGTGCCAGCAGCTTAAGGGGACAGGGGGCTCAAGAGCAGTACTTC
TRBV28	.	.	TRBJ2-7	CASSAAGTDYEQYF	TGTGCCAGCAGCGCGGCAGGGACCGACTACGAGCAGTACTTC
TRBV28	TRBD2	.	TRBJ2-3	CAGRSGGTDTQYF	TGTGCCGGGCGGAGCGGGGGGACAGATACGCAGTATTTT
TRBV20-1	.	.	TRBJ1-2	CSARVGYGYTF	TGCAGTGCTAGAGTAGGCTATGGCTACACCTTC
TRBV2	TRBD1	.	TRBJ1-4	CASSRPGQGNEKLFF	TGTGCCAGCAGCAGACCGGGACAGGGGAATGAAAAACTGTTTTTT
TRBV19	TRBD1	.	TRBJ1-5	CASRVADRGKPQHF	TGTGCCAGTAGAGTTGCGGACAGGGGTAAGCCCCAGCATTTT
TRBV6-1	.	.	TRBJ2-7	CASSNTGIYEQYF	TGTGCCAGCAGTAATACAGGAATATACGAGCAGTACTTC
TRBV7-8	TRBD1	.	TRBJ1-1	CASSSRSPGQGVNTEAFF	TGTGCCAGCAGCTCCCGATCCCCGGGACAGGGCGTGAACACTGAAGCTTTCTTT
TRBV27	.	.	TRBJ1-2	CASSLYSWLGYTF	TGTGCCAGCAGTTTATATTCGTGGCTTGGCTACACCTTC